The present T cell receptor (beta chain) was sequenced within a study of blood T cell repertoires in COVID-19. Using immunoSEQ multiplex PCR, the repertoire was profiled, and TCRdb retains in-frame clones only, with some absent. The sample records hundreds of thousands of clones, 85% to 90% being singletons. Germline V gene data show CDR1 as SEHNR and CDR2 as FQNEAQ (reference sequence). This CDR3 is built from 14 residues. Trimming shortened V by 5 bases and J by 6 bases, and 16 bases separated the two germline ends. The receptor comes from a woman in her 50s with COVID-19, enrolled during active disease. The chain carries TRBV7-9 and TRBJ1-1; D is ambiguous. The material sequenced was peripheral blood. The CDR3 DNA sequence: TGTGCCAGCAGCCCGGAGGGTTCTAGCGCTGAAGCTTTCTTT. The encoded protein is CASSPEGSSAEAFF. The whole variable domain, filled in from reference TRBV7-9 and TRBJ1-1, reads DTGVSQNPRHKITKRGQNVTFRCDPISEHNRLYWYRQTLGQGPEFLTYFQNEAQLEKSRLLSDRFSAERPKGSFSTLEIQRTEQGDSAMYLCASSPEGSSAEAFFGQGTRLTVV.